The present entry profiles one TCR beta chain with its context. There is no known antigen for this receptor. CDR1 is given as DFQATT and CDR2 as SNEGSKA, both from the germline V gene (reference sequence). The CDR3 numbers 15 residues from cysteine through phenylalanine. No DNA appears here. These data come from a study of T cell clusters in autoimmune cytopenias (dated by TCRdb to between 2018 and 2021). Regarding the complete study: Per sample, TRB sequencing gave a median depth of about 49,000 reads and a median of 2,350 distinct TRB clonotypes. TRB and IGH repertoires from peripheral blood were sequenced in autoimmune cytopenia patients at active disease and during treatment follow-up, with healthy, CLL and autoimmune hepatitis controls included alongside. The study aimed to test whether autoimmune cytopenia patients carry a disease-specific immune repertoire signature usable as a blood-based biomarker.

TRB amplification used roughly 250 ng of peripheral blood genomic DNA, around 40,000 genome equivalents, per sample. TRB rearrangements were amplified by multiplex PCR following a touch-down protocol, with the TRB-A and TRB-B primer pools mixed in one tube. Two consecutive PCR reactions with Phusion HS II polymerase added Illumina adapters and sample indices to the amplicons. After gel purification with the NucleoSpin Gel and PCR Clean-up kit, the amplicons were quantified by Qubit and checked for quality on an Agilent 2100 Bioanalyzer. Libraries were sequenced on an Illumina MiSeq using 600-cycle, single-indexed, paired-end runs. In the original analysis: TRB reads were aligned and assembled with MiXCR version 2.1.12 using the default MiXCR reference library. A clone was defined by each unique CDR3 nucleotide sequence, and the analysis included only productive sequences supported by at least two reads. Repertoire diversity was assessed by alpha-parameterized diversity profiles (alpha 0 to 5), including Shannon (alpha 1) and Simpson (alpha 2) indices, computed with an R script. Combinatorial TRB VJ usage was computed with the tcR package and compared between cohorts by principal component analysis with ade4. GLIPH was used to cluster TCRbeta CDR3s in pairs of cohorts matched for age and read depth, and a Wilcoxon test was used to compare cluster frequencies. After the reads were reprocessed by TCRdb, one entry was made per CDR3 protein sequence, with no DNA. TCRdb's processing, not the study's, gives the V and J calls here. The table of this sample itemizes about 3,100 distinct CDR3 sequences. The ten top clones hold roughly 17% of the sample.

The investigation overall reported the following: In the comparison of secondary cytopenia with CLL, the cluster-lack signature was not observed, apparently because the dominant lymphoma-associated repertoire masked the signature. The GLIPH analysis suggested a lack of physiological T cell clusters in primary autoimmune cytopenia patients, since 51 clusters were exclusive to healthy donors whereas more than 15 were exclusive to patients. The TRB repertoire shifts, including less even repertoires in secondary cytopenia and CLL, mostly reflected lymphoma bias and not autoimmunity. Healthy donors had almost three times as many exclusive TRB clusters as active autoimmune hepatitis patients, a finding consistent with an autoimmunity-wide signature. The T cell clusters were defined in silico only, and their functional role remained to be validated experimentally.

This chain is built from TRBV20-1 and TRBJ2-7; TCRdb's D gene call, TRBD1, goes unchecked for lack of DNA. The sequenced material came from peripheral blood. The TCR sequence derives from a human donor with an autoimmune cytopenia or autoimmune hepatitis (not recorded which). The CDR3 here reads CSATRPGTGASEQYF.